These 26 T cell receptor beta chains share one sample of origin, sequenced in a study of beta chain features in type 1 diabetes. Reverse transcribing all isolated RNA meant expressed TCRB transcripts were sequenced. Here immunoSEQ multiplex PCR was the method, and the copy in TCRdb shows in-frame clones only, minus some. The sample records about half a million clones, about an eighth being singletons. Sequenced sample: naive CD4+ T cells from blood. The receptors stem from a woman between 18 and 29 years old in good health.

This clone was detected ten times or more. The genes are TRBV13 and TRBJ1-3; D gene ambiguous. Germline values: CDR1 PRHDT, CDR2 FYEKMQ (reference sequence). The CDR3 contains 13 residues. Trimming took 4 bases from V and 1 from J, leaving 5 bases between them. This chain's CDR3 is CASSYSSGNTIYF. The DNA of the CDR3 is TGTGCCAGCAGCTACAGTTCTGGAAACACCATATATTTT.

The rearrangement joins TRBV29-1 to TRBJ1-4; D might be TRBD1 (5 bases). V gave up 3 bases and J gave up 4 bases, with 9 bases separating them. The length of the CDR3 is 13 residues. Germline assignment: CDR1 SQVTM and CDR2 ANQGSEA. CDR3 amino acids: CSVDPGINEKLFF. CDR3 nucleotide sequence: TGCAGCGTTGATCCAGGGATTAATGAAAAACTGTTTTTT.

In its sample, this clone was seen a few times. Other DNA sequences of this sample code for an identical CDR3. The gene calls are TRBV14 and TRBJ2-1; unclear D gene. The CDR3 runs 13 residues. CDR1 and CDR2 (germline): SGHDN, FVKESK. Trimming pared 2 bases from V and 4 bases from J, leaving 6 bases between. This chain's CDR3 is CASSQSLYNEQFF. Here the CDR3 DNA reads TGTGCCAGCAGCCAATCCCTGTACAATGAGCAGTTCTTC.

The V gene is TRBV7-8, the J gene TRBJ1-1; D remains ambiguous. Germline V gene lookup returns CDR1 SGHVS and CDR2 FQNEAQ. This CDR3 is 14 amino acids long. V shed 6 bases and J shed 1 base, with 12 bases lying between them. CDR3 sequence (DNA): TGTGCCAGCAGGCGTGACGGGAGGAACACTGAAGCTTTCTTT. Translating it yields CASRRDGRNTEAFF.

The chain combines TRBV29-1 with TRBJ1-2; no firm D call. V shed 4 bases and J shed 8 bases, with 23 bases lying between them. Germline CDR1 SQVTM, CDR2 ANQGSEA. This CDR3 region has 15 residues. The CDR3 loop reads CSVVGLGPTGGGYTF. CDR3 DNA: TGCAGCGTTGTAGGCCTGGGTCCCACGGGCGGGGGCTACACCTTC.

This clone appeared many times. The rearrangement links TRBV29-1 to TRBJ2-5, with 10 nucleotides matching TRBD2. The CDR3 has 15 amino acids. Per germline, CDR1 SQVTM and CDR2 ANQGSEA. Trimming took 7 bases from V and 4 from J; bases not matched to a gene: 12. CDR3 DNA sequence: TGCAGCGCCTCCGAACTAGCGGGAAGGCGAGAGACCCAGTACTTC. It is translated as CSASELAGRRETQYF. The full variable domain, rest sourced from reference TRBV29-1 and TRBJ2-5, is SAVISQKPSRDICQRGTSLTIQCQVDSQVTMMFWYRQQPGQSLTLIATANQGSEATYESGFVIDKFPISRPNLTFSTLTVSNMSPEDSSIYLCSASELAGRRETQYFGPGTRLLVL.

The chain combines TRBV5-6 with TRBJ1-5; D may be TRBD1 (5 bases). Looked up from germline, CDR1 is SGHDT and CDR2 is YYEEEE. V was shortened by 4 bases and J by 0 bases, with 17 bases between the two germline ends. The CDR3 extends over 17 amino acids. CDR3 amino acids: CASSTWLGGYSNQPQHF. DNA of the CDR3: TGTGCCAGCAGCACTTGGTTGGGGGGTTATAGCAATCAGCCCCAGCATTTT.

This clone was seen a few times. This rearrangement joins TRBV6-5 to TRBJ1-5, with D perhaps TRBD1 (5 bases). CDR3 size: 15 residues. Trimming left V 6 bases short and J 7 bases short, with 19 bases between. Germline assignment: CDR1 MNHEY and CDR2 SVGAGI. CDR3 region: CASRRASGGNQPQHF. CDR3 bases: TGTGCCAGCAGACGCGCATCGGGGGGAAACCAGCCCCAGCATTTT.

This chain uses TRBV2 with TRBJ2-1; possible D gene TRBD2, 6 bases. The length of the CDR3 is 14 residues. Germline values: CDR1 SNHLY, CDR2 FYNNEI. The V end was cut by 7 bases, the J end by 10 bases, with 20 bases between. For the CDR3, the DNA is TGTGCCAGCATACGGGGACTTGGGGCCAGAGAGCAGTTCTTC. Its protein product is CASIRGLGAREQFF.

This chain uses TRBV29-1 with TRBJ1-1; D is unresolved. Germline loops: CDR1 SQVTM, CDR2 ANQGSEA. The CDR3 consists of 12 residues. Deletions cut 3 bases from V and 1 base from J, with 6 bases between. The CDR3 sequence: CSVETTNTEAFF. In nucleotides, the CDR3 is TGCAGCGTTGAGACAACGAACACTGAAGCTTTCTTT.

The chain uses TRBV20-1 and TRBJ1-2; TRBD1 is a possible D gene (5 bases). Germline lookup yields CDR1 DFQATT and CDR2 SNEGSKA (reference sequence). This CDR3 is 11 amino acids long. The V end lost 4 bases, the J end lost 8 bases, and 11 bases lay between the germline ends. In DNA, the CDR3 is TGCAGTGCTAACAGGATCAGAGGCTACACCTTC. Its translation is CSANRIRGYTF.

In DNA form, the CDR3 reads TGTGCCAGCAGCTTAGGGGCCAACTATGGCTACACCTTC. Its protein product is CASSLGANYGYTF. V and J are TRBV7-2 and TRBJ1-2; D is uncertain. The CDR3 is made up of 13 amino acids. Trimming removed 1 base at V and 2 bases at J, with 5 bases between. Germline V lookup: CDR1 SGHTA, CDR2 FQGNSA.

The V call is TRBV2, the J call TRBJ1-1; no clear D gene. The V and J ends lost 3 bases and 11 bases respectively, with 7 bases between them. Germline V gives CDR1 SNHLY, CDR2 FYNNEI. The CDR3 extends over 10 amino acids. The CDR3 sequence is CASSDLGAFF. The CDR3 region has the DNA TGTGCCAGCAGTGATTTGGGTGCTTTCTTT.

The sample holds a few counts of this clone. This chain joins TRBV7-2 and TRBJ2-2, with D perhaps matching TRBD1 or TRBD2 (5 bases each). The length of the CDR3 is 14 residues. Trimming shortened V by 5 bases and J by 5 bases, and 12 bases separated the two germline ends. Germline loops: CDR1 SGHTA, CDR2 FQGNSA. The CDR3 reads CASSPGTATGELFF. The CDR3 coding sequence is TGTGCCAGCAGCCCCGGGACCGCTACCGGGGAGCTGTTTTTT. The entire variable domain, with the rest obtained from reference TRBV7-2 and TRBJ2-2, is as follows: GAGVSQSPSNKVTEKGKDVELRCDPISGHTALYWYRQSLGQGLEFLIYFQGNSAPDKSGLPSDRFSAERTGGSVSTLTIQRTQQEDSAVYLCASSPGTATGELFFGEGSRLTVL.

This clone was observed a few times. The V and J genes are TRBV18 and TRBJ2-5; TRBD2 is a possible D gene (6 bases). Germline V gene lookup returns CDR1 KGHSH and CDR2 LQKENI. Trimming stripped 2 bases from V and 4 bases from J, with 14 bases between. The CDR3 length is 15 residues. The CDR3 loop reads CASSPRAPGGETQYF. The CDR3 nucleotides read TGTGCCAGCTCACCAAGGGCACCCGGGGGAGAGACCCAGTACTTC.

This clone occurred a few times. The chain carries TRBV7-3 and TRBJ2-6; D ambiguous. There are 18 residues in the CDR3. V dropped 3 bases and J dropped 0 bases, with 15 bases sitting between them. Germline loops: CDR1 SGHTA, CDR2 FQGTGA. The chain's CDR3 is CASSLRASATSGANVLTF. DNA of the CDR3: TGTGCCAGCAGCTTGCGTGCGTCAGCCACCTCTGGGGCCAACGTCCTGACTTTC.

This chain connects TRBV18 to TRBJ2-1; 10 bases line up with TRBD2. V lost 3 bases, J lost 9 bases, and 11 bases stayed unmatched. This CDR3 is built from 16 residues. Germline-derived CDR1 and CDR2 are KGHSH and LQKENI. The CDR3 here is CASSPVGLAGAGEQFF. For the CDR3, the DNA is TGTGCCAGCTCACCGGTCGGTCTAGCGGGAGCTGGTGAGCAGTTCTTC. Combining the CDR3 with reference TRBV18 and TRBJ2-1 gives the whole variable domain NAGVMQNPRHLVRRRGQEARLRCSPMKGHSHVYWYRQLPEEGLKFMVYLQKENIIDESGMPKERFSAEFPKEGPSILRIQQVVRGDSAAYFCASSPVGLAGAGEQFFGPGTRLTVL.

This clone was observed a few times. J is TRBJ2-2 and V is TRBV4-1; 9 bases line up with TRBD1. The CDR3 is 14 amino acids. In germline, CDR1 is MGHRA, CDR2 YSYEKL. V lost 3 bases to trimming and J lost 4 bases; unmatched junction nucleotides: 0. CDR3 bases: TGCGCCAGCAGCCAGACAGGGGGCACCGGGGAGCTGTTTTTT. This translates into CASSQTGGTGELFF.

This clone was detected only a few times. The chain employs TRBV19 and TRBJ2-4; possible D gene TRBD2, 5 bases. Germline CDR1 LNHDA, CDR2 SQIVND (reference sequence). V shed 5 bases and J shed 1 base, with 9 bases lying between them. The CDR3 sequence is 14 residues long. This CDR3 is CASSGTGAKNIQYF. In nucleotides, the CDR3 is TGTGCCAGTAGTGGCACGGGGGCCAAAAACATTCAGTACTTC.

The sample holds a few counts of this clone. The gene calls are TRBV4-3 and TRBJ2-1, with D perhaps given as TRBD1 or TRBD2 (5 bases each). The V gene lost 8 bases and the J gene lost 8 bases, with 16 bases spanning the gap. In germline, CDR1 is LGHNA, CDR2 YSLEER. The CDR3 loop spans 13 amino acids. This CDR3 reads CASSLRLGDEQFF. CDR3 sequence (DNA): TGCGCCAGCTCCTTACGCTTGGGGGATGAGCAGTTCTTC.

This clone was recorded a few times. This chain links TRBV19 with TRBJ1-2, with 9 nucleotides matching TRBD1. CDR3 length: 14 amino acids. CDR1 is LNHDA, CDR2 SQIVND, per germline (reference sequence). Germline trimming cut 3 bases from V and 9 bases from J; bases unmatched to any gene: 8. The CDR3 bases are TGTGCCAGTAGTATGACCGGGACAGGGCTTCGCTACACCTTC. It encodes CASSMTGTGLRYTF.

On this clone: This sample includes further DNA sequences coding for the same CDR3. V gene TRBV2 combines with J gene TRBJ2-5; D not certain. The ends were cut back, 6 bases at V and 2 bases at J, with 4 bases in the middle. This CDR3 region has 11 residues. Germline V gene sequence: CDR1 SNHLY, CDR2 FYNNEI. CDR3: CASRYQETQYF. The CDR3 DNA reads TGTGCCAGCAGGTATCAAGAGACCCAGTACTTC. Using reference TRBV2 and TRBJ2-5 for the parts outside the CDR3, the full variable domain is EPEVTQTPSHQVTQMGQEVILRCVPISNHLYFYWYRQILGQKVEFLVSFYNNEISEKSEIFDDQFSVERPDGSNFTLKIRSTKLEDSAMYFCASRYQETQYFGPGTRLLVL.

The genes are TRBV29-1 and TRBJ2-3; TRBD1 is a possible D gene (6 bases). CDR1 SQVTM and CDR2 ANQGSEA come from the germline V gene. V gave up 4 bases and J gave up 4 bases, with 9 bases separating them. The CDR3 consists of 12 residues. This CDR3 is CSVVTGADTQYF. The CDR3 region has the DNA TGCAGCGTTGTGACAGGTGCAGATACGCAGTATTTT.

This clone was detected a few times. V gene TRBV15 combines with J gene TRBJ2-4, with no clear D. Germline CDR1 reads LNHNV; CDR2 reads YYDKDF (reference sequence). Trimming took off 5 bases at V and 0 bases at J, with 14 bases between the two ends. This CDR3 comprises 16 residues. The chain's CDR3 is CATSLFSELAKNIQYF. In DNA, the CDR3 is TGTGCCACCAGCCTCTTTTCCGAACTAGCCAAAAACATTCAGTACTTC.

This clone was detected a few times. The chain uses TRBV2 and TRBJ2-1; no definite D call. CDR3 length: 14 amino acids. V lost 7 bases and J lost 2, with 12 bases in between. Germline values: CDR1 SNHLY, CDR2 FYNNEI. This CDR3 reads CASIRADAYNEQFF. CDR3 in DNA: TGTGCCAGCATCCGGGCGGATGCCTACAATGAGCAGTTCTTC.

V gene TRBV4-2 combines with J gene TRBJ2-2; D might be TRBD2 (6 bases). CDR3 length: 17 amino acids. Germline V gene data show CDR1 as LGHNA and CDR2 as YNFKEQ. V dropped 4 bases and J dropped 1 base, with 16 bases sitting between them. The CDR3, as DNA: TGTGCCAGCAGCCCTACTGTGCGGGGACGGAACACCGGGGAGCTGTTTTTT. It translates to CASSPTVRGRNTGELFF.